Below, 20 T cell receptor beta chains from the same sample are listed, as sequenced in a study of shared clonotypes between healthy human individuals. Profiling relied on immunoSEQ multiplex PCR, and the TCRdb table lists in-frame clones only, not all of them. The sample yields about 330,000 clones, around 74% seen once. The specimen was memory CD4+ T cells sorted from blood. Subset specified: CD45RA-negative fraction. These receptor sequences come from a man aged 30 to 39 in good health.

This clone has a handful of counts. Distinct nucleotide sequences in the sample also encode this CDR3. V and J are TRBV29-1 and TRBJ1-1, with 9 nucleotides matching TRBD1. The V and J ends lost 4 bases and 0 bases, in that order; junction bases with no gene match: 6. The CDR3 runs 15 residues. CDR1 and CDR2 (germline): SQVTM, ANQGSEA. The CDR3 DNA reads as TGCAGCGTTGCGCCGGGACAGGGTATGAACACTGAAGCTTTCTTT. The encoded protein is CSVAPGQGMNTEAFF.

The chain recombines TRBV11-2 with TRBJ2-1; D may be TRBD2 (6 bases). Trimming removed 1 base at V and 7 bases at J, with 23 bases between. The CDR3 length is 18 residues. Germline-derived CDR1 and CDR2 are SGHAT and FQNNGV. The DNA of the CDR3 is TGTGCCAGCAGCTTAGTCGTCTCTGCTTCGACCGGGGGAAATGAGCAGTTCTTC. Amino acids: CASSLVVSASTGGNEQFF.

The J gene is TRBJ2-7, the V gene TRBV10-3, with a possible D match to TRBD2 (5 bases). Per the germline V gene, CDR1 is ENHRY and CDR2 is SYGVKD. CDR3 length equals 12 residues. Trimming left V 5 bases short and J 1 base short, with 6 bases between. As DNA, the CDR3 is TGTGCCATCAGTTGGGAGTCCTACGAGCAGTACTTC. This translates into CAISWESYEQYF.

The chain has TRBV5-4 and TRBJ2-2; 9 bases agree with TRBD1. The V segment lost 4 bases and the J segment 6 bases; nucleotides outside the gene matches: 10. From germline, CDR1 is SGHNT and CDR2 YYREEE (reference sequence). This CDR3 is built from 16 residues. CDR3 sequence: CASSPPGQGVAGELFF. DNA of the CDR3: TGTGCCAGCAGCCCTCCGGGACAGGGAGTTGCCGGGGAGCTGTTTTTT.

CDR3 DNA sequence: TGTGCCAGCTCACCCCTAGCGGGAGGGCTTTACTACGAGCAGTACTTC. This sequence encodes CASSPLAGGLYYEQYF. V usage is TRBV18 and J usage is TRBJ2-7, with 12 nucleotides matching TRBD2. Germline V lookup: CDR1 KGHSH, CDR2 LQKENI. The CDR3 has 16 amino acids. V dropped 3 bases and J dropped 3; count of bases not matched to a gene: 6.

CDR3 residues: CASSVGLVGTLENTIYF. CDR3 in DNA: TGTGCCAGCAGCGTAGGGTTGGTAGGAACACTCGAAAACACCATATATTTT. This rearrangement joins TRBV9 to TRBJ1-3; D is ambiguous. Germline V gives CDR1 SGDLS, CDR2 YYNGEE. The CDR3 length is 17 residues. Between the trimmed V and J ends, which lost 0 bases and 6 bases, there was a span of 19 bases. The whole variable domain, remainder taken from reference TRBV9 and TRBJ1-3, is DSGVTQTPKHLITATGQRVTLRCSPRSGDLSVYWYQQSLDQGLQFLIQYYNGEERAKGNILERFSAQQFPDLHSELNLSSLELGDSALYFCASSVGLVGTLENTIYFGEGSWLTVV.

The chain employs TRBV7-3 and TRBJ2-7; a possible D gene is TRBD2 (7 bases). The CDR3 loop spans 13 amino acids. Germline CDR1 is SGHTA and CDR2 is FQGTGA. Trimming took 5 bases from V and 4 from J, leaving 12 bases between them. This CDR3 reads CASSAGGRYEQYF. CDR3 nucleotide sequence: TGTGCCAGCAGCGCCGGGGGGCGGTACGAGCAGTACTTC. Drawing the rest from reference TRBV7-3 and TRBJ2-7, the complete variable domain is GAGVSQTPSNKVTEKGKYVELRCDPISGHTALYWYRQSLGQGPEFLIYFQGTGAADDSGLPNDRFFAVRPEGSVSTLKIQRTERGDSAVYLCASSAGGRYEQYFGPGTRLTVT.

V is TRBV27 and J is TRBJ2-7, with D possibly being TRBD2 (5 bases). CDR3 size: 13 residues. Trimming stripped 6 bases from V and 6 bases from J, with 15 bases between. Germline V gene data show CDR1 as MNHEY and CDR2 as SMNVEV (reference sequence). Here the CDR3 reads CASREAPVREQYF. The CDR3 nucleotides are TGTGCCAGCAGGGAGGCTCCAGTCCGCGAGCAGTACTTC.

This clone was found a few times. The V call is TRBV2, the J call TRBJ1-1; tentatively, D is TRBD1 (5 bases). V lost 10 bases, J lost 4 bases, and 16 bases lay in between. Per germline, CDR1 SNHLY and CDR2 FYNNEI. This CDR3 is 13 amino acids long. CDR3 sequence (DNA): TGTGCCACCCAAGGGGCTCCGGGCACTGAAGCTTTCTTT. Encoded protein: CATQGAPGTEAFF. The full variable domain, rest sourced from reference TRBV2 and TRBJ1-1, is EPEVTQTPSHQVTQMGQEVILRCVPISNHLYFYWYRQILGQKVEFLVSFYNNEISEKSEIFDDQFSVERPDGSNFTLKIRSTKLEDSAMYFCATQGAPGTEAFFGQGTRLTVV.

This clone has at least ten counts. The chain has TRBV11-2 and TRBJ2-5; 7 bases line up with TRBD2. CDR3 length: 15 residues. Trimming took 2 bases from V and 5 from J; bases not matched to a gene: 8. Germline lookup yields CDR1 SGHAT and CDR2 FQNNGV. CDR3 DNA sequence: TGTGCCAGCAGCTTACGGGGGGTAGGGTGGGAGACCCAGTACTTC. Residues: CASSLRGVGWETQYF.

V gene TRBV25-1 combines with J gene TRBJ2-5, with a weak D call TRBD1 (5 bases). The CDR3 is made up of 14 amino acids. V dropped 2 bases and J dropped 1 base, with 8 bases sitting between them. From germline, CDR1 is MGHDK and CDR2 SYGVNS. CDR3 residues: CASSETGTQETQYF. The CDR3 region has the DNA TGTGCCAGCAGTGAAACAGGAACCCAAGAGACCCAGTACTTC.

The J gene is TRBJ2-2, the V gene TRBV7-2; D possibly matches TRBD1 or TRBD2 (5 bases each). CDR1 is SGHTA and CDR2 is FQGNSA in the germline V gene. V dropped 5 bases and J dropped 0 bases, with 10 bases sitting between them. The CDR3 is made up of 15 amino acids. This chain's CDR3 is CASSLGTANTGELFF. The CDR3 DNA follows: TGTGCCAGCAGCCTAGGGACGGCGAACACCGGGGAGCTGTTTTTT.

The gene calls are TRBV6-1 and TRBJ2-7, with a possible D match to TRBD1 (6 bases). V was shortened by 10 bases and J by 10 bases, with 17 bases between the two germline ends. The CDR3 contains 11 residues. Germline V gene sequence: CDR1 MNHNS, CDR2 SASEGT. The CDR3 loop is CATNLSGQQYF. As DNA, the CDR3 is TGTGCCACCAACCTCTCGGGACAACAGTACTTC.

This sequence joins TRBV15 and TRBJ1-2; D uncertain. The CDR3 has 12 amino acids. V lost 0 bases and J lost 7, with 6 bases in between. The germline V gene encodes CDR1 LNHNV and CDR2 YYDKDF (reference sequence). The CDR3 spells CATSRDSGGYTF. Here the CDR3 DNA reads TGTGCCACCAGCAGAGATTCGGGTGGCTACACCTTC.

The J gene is TRBJ2-3, the V gene TRBV25-1; D gene uncertain. The CDR3 loop spans 14 amino acids. V was shortened by 4 bases and J by 0 bases, with 8 bases between the two germline ends. The germline CDR1 and CDR2 sequences are MGHDK and SYGVNS. The DNA for the CDR3 is TGTGCCAGCAGTGCCCGGTTGAGCACAGATACGCAGTATTTT. This codes for CASSARLSTDTQYF. Looking up the rest from reference TRBV25-1 and TRBJ2-3 gives the full variable domain: EADIYQTPRYLVIGTGKKITLECSQTMGHDKMYWYQQDPGMELHLIHYSYGVNSTEKGDLSSESTVSRIRTEHFPLTLESARPSHTSQYLCASSARLSTDTQYFGPGTRLTVL.

The sample holds a few counts of this clone. The V and J genes are TRBV11-2 and TRBJ1-5; no clear D gene. The CDR3 extends over 14 amino acids. Trimming removed 2 bases at V and 6 bases at J, with 11 bases between. CDR1 is SGHAT, CDR2 FQNNGV, per germline. CDR3 sequence: CASSLREGTQPQHF. DNA for the CDR3: TGTGCCAGCAGCTTAAGGGAGGGCACTCAGCCCCAGCATTTT.

Sample share makes this clone medium-sized. This chain joins TRBV7-9 and TRBJ2-7, with 10 bases that match TRBD2. Germline V gives CDR1 SEHNR, CDR2 FQNEAQ (reference sequence). J gave up 6 bases and V 6 bases, and 14 bases lay outside the gene matches. This CDR3 comprises 16 residues. The CDR3 region is CASSSPLGGLAFEQYF. CDR3 DNA: TGTGCCAGCAGTTCGCCGTTAGGGGGACTAGCGTTCGAGCAGTACTTC.

Turning to this clone: This sample includes further DNA sequences coding for the same CDR3. V usage is TRBV6-5 and J usage is TRBJ2-7, with D perhaps TRBD1 (5 bases). Trimming shortened V by 6 bases and J by 3 bases, and 6 bases separated the two germline ends. The CDR3 contains 11 residues. Germline lookup yields CDR1 MNHEY and CDR2 SVGAGI. The DNA for the CDR3 is TGTGCCAGCAGCAGGGACTACGAGCAGTACTTC. It yields the protein CASSRDYEQYF.

The CDR3 DNA is TGCAGCGTTGCGGTCAGCGGACCCCAACTCTACAATGAGCAGTTCTTC. It encodes CSVAVSGPQLYNEQFF. The chain recombines TRBV29-1 with TRBJ2-1; TRBD2 is a possible D gene (5 bases). The CDR3 extends over 16 amino acids. Trimming took off 4 bases at V and 3 bases at J, with 19 bases between the two ends. Germline CDR1 reads SQVTM; CDR2 reads ANQGSEA.

The V gene is TRBV10-2, the J gene TRBJ1-2; D gene uncertain. Trimming cost V 3 bases and J 6 bases, with 11 bases left between them. Germline V gene data show CDR1 as WSHSY and CDR2 as SAAADI. The CDR3 consists of 13 residues. In DNA form, the CDR3 reads TGCGCCAGCAGTGATCGCCTTATGGATGGCTACACCTTC. It translates to CASSDRLMDGYTF.